This T cell receptor (beta chain) was documented in a study of blood T cell repertoires in COVID-19. Study-wide background: Sites in the United States, Italy and Spain provided acute and convalescent COVID-19 samples. PBMCs, B-cell-depleted T cells, or T cells were the source of the cDNA or gDNA that made up the material.

This clone has just one count. This CDR3 is 15 amino acids long. Germline CDR1 is KGHSH and CDR2 is LQKENI. V shed 6 bases, J shed 5 bases, and the junction held 10 bases outside the gene matches. Source study methods: Estimation of nucleated cell counts was performed using reference gene primer amplification. Repertoires were generated with immunoSEQ multiplex PCR, while TCRdb's copy carries only in-frame clones and drops some. D and trimming come from the DNA, and the V and J calls and clone size come from that table. The sample lists more than 250,000 clones; more than 80% were seen once. The source of this sequence is a man younger than 30 who had recovered from COVID-19. Sequenced: peripheral blood. The chain is built from TRBV18 and TRBJ2-5; 9 positions match TRBD1. This CDR3 reads CASSPNRGPRETQYF. CDR3 DNA sequence: TGTGCCAGCTCGCCTAACAGGGGGCCGCGGGAGACCCAGTACTTC.